This T cell receptor (beta chain) was identified in a study of control samples from healthy donors and cancer patients. Some clones are missing from TCRdb's copy, which holds only in-frame ones; the method was immunoSEQ multiplex PCR. The profile shows 60,000 to 75,000 clones, 65% to 90% of them singletons. This sequence originates from a man aged 35 to 55 in good health. The sequenced sample was blood.

CDR3 residues: CASSQDIGTGNTEAFF. The DNA of the CDR3 is TGCGCCAGCAGCCAAGATATCGGGACGGGCAACACTGAAGCTTTCTTT. The V and J genes are TRBV4-3 and TRBJ1-1, with D possibly TRBD1 on 5 matching bases. The CDR3 is made up of 16 amino acids. Germline V gives CDR1 LGHNA, CDR2 YSLEER. Trimming took 0 bases from V and 2 from J, leaving 13 bases between them.